The source of this TCR beta chain is a study of regulatory T cells in long-lasting Graves disease. Study details: The criterion for persistent Graves' disease was over 5 years of antithyroid drugs with positive TSH receptor antibodies.

In this sample, this clonotype turned up many times. Germline V gene lookup returns CDR1 SGHTA and CDR2 FQGNSA. The ends were cut back, 5 bases at V and 10 bases at J, with 17 bases in the middle. The CDR3 is made up of 13 amino acids. Libraries of TCR beta came from iRepertoire HTBI primers plus Arm-PCR of CDR3 regions. Authors' analysis steps: The study identified 50 to 70 TRBV and about 14 TRBJ segments across samples. Using its own MiXCR run on the multiplex PCR reads, TCRdb lists one record per CDR3 protein. The V and J calls and clone size come from TCRdb's table, not from the authors' own analysis. The table shows approximately 380,000 distinct CDR3 sequences, with roughly 20% occurring only once. Sample time point: persistent/refractory GD, antithyroid drugs over 5 years with positive TRAb. PBMC RNA was the source of the TCR library. It was by American Thyroid Association guidelines that Graves' disease was diagnosed.

This specimen consisted of peripheral blood mononuclear cells (PBMCs), obtained when the disease was refractory, from a patient treated with antithyroid drugs. The chain has TRBV7-2 and TRBJ1-1; the D is unclear. This TCR was recovered from a female donor with Graves disease. The CDR3 spells CASSPLTGAGAFF. The CDR3 DNA is TGTGCCAGCAGCCCCCTAACGGGTGCTGGAGCTTTCTTT.